This TCR beta chain appears in the sequencing data of a study of cytomegalovirus exposure and HLA in healthy donors. Overall study context: There were approximately 80 million unique TCRs (from HLA-typed donors) in an early data release.

V was clipped by 9 bases and J by 3 bases; unmatched bases: 2. Germline loops: CDR1 LNHDA, CDR2 SQIVND (reference sequence). The CDR3 sequence is 13 residues long. It was with 60 Vbeta and 13 Jbeta primers that the PCR ran. Data came from immunoSEQ multiplex PCR; TCRdb stores just in-frame clones and leaves some out. The sample records over 200,000 clones, roughly 90% being singletons. The gene calls are TRBV19 and TRBJ1-4, with 9 nucleotides matching TRBD1. The source is a woman aged 18-35 years in good health and CMV-seronegative. The sequenced sample was PBMCs. The chain's CDR3 is CASRQGANEKLFF. As DNA, the CDR3 is TGTGCCAGCCGACAGGGGGCTAATGAAAAACTGTTTTTT.